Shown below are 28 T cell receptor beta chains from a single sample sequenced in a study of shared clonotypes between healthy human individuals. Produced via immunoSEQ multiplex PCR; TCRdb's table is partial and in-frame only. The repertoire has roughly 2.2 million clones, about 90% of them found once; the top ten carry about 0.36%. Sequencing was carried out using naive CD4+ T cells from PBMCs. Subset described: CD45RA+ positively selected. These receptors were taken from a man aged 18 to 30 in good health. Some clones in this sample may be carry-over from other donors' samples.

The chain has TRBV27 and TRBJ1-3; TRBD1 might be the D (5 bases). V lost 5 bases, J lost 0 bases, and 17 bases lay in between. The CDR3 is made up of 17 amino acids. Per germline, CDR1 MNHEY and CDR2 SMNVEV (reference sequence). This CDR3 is CASSPLTRGVSGNTIYF. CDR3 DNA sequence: TGTGCCAGCAGTCCCCTTACGAGGGGCGTCTCTGGAAACACCATATATTTT.

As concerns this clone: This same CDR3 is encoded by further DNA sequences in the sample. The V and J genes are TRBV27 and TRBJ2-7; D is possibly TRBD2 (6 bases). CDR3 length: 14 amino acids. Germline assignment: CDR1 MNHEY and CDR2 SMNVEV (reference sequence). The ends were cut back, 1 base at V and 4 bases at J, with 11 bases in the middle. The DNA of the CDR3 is TGTGCCAGCAGTTTATTGGGCGGGGCGTACGAGCAGTACTTC. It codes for CASSLLGGAYEQYF.

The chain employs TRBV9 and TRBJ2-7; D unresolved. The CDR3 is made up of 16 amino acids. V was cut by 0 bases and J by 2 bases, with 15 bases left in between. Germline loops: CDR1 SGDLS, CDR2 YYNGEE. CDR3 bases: TGTGCCAGCAGCGTAGGGAACGGCGTAGACACCTACGAGCAGTACTTC. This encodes CASSVGNGVDTYEQYF. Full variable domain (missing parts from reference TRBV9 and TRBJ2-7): DSGVTQTPKHLITATGQRVTLRCSPRSGDLSVYWYQQSLDQGLQFLIQYYNGEERAKGNILERFSAQQFPDLHSELNLSSLELGDSALYFCASSVGNGVDTYEQYFGPGTRLTVT.

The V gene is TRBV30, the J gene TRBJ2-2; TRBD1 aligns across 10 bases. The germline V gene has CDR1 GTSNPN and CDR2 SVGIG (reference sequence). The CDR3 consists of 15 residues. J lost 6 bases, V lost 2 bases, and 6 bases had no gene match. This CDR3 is CAWSLRDRGAGELFF. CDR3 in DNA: TGTGCCTGGAGTCTTCGGGACAGGGGCGCCGGGGAGCTGTTTTTT.

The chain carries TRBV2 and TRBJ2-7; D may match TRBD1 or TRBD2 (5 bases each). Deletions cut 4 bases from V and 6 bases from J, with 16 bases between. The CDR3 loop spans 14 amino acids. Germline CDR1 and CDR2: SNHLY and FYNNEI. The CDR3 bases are TGTGCCAGCAGTGGGGACGGTGAGCGAACCGAGCAGTACTTC. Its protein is CASSGDGERTEQYF.

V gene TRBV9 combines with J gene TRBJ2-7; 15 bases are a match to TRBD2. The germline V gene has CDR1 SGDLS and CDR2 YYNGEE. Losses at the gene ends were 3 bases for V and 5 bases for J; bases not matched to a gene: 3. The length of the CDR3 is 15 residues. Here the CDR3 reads CASSAGLAGGDEQYF. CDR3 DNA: TGTGCCAGCAGCGCGGGACTAGCGGGAGGCGACGAGCAGTACTTC.

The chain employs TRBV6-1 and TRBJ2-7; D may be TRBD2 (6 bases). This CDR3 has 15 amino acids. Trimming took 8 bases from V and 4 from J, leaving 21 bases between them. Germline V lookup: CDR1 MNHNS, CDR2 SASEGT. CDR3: CASGILGGNQYEQYF. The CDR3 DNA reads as TGTGCCAGCGGTATTCTCGGCGGGAACCAGTACGAGCAGTACTTC.

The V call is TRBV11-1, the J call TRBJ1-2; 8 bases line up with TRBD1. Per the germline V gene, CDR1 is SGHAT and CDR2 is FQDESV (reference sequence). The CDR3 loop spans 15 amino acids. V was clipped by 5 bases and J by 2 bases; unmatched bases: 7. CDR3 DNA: TGTGCCAGCAGCCCTGGACAGGGCCAAAACTATGGCTACACCTTC. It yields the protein CASSPGQGQNYGYTF.

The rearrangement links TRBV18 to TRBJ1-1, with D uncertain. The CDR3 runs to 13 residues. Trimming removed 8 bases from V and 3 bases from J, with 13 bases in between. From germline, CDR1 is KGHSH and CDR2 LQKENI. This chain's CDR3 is CASAPVAYTEAFF. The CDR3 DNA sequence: TGTGCCAGCGCGCCGGTGGCTTACACTGAAGCTTTCTTT. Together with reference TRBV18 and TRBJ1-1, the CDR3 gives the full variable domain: NAGVMQNPRHLVRRRGQEARLRCSPMKGHSHVYWYRQLPEEGLKFMVYLQKENIIDESGMPKERFSAEFPKEGPSILRIQQVVRGDSAAYFCASAPVAYTEAFFGQGTRLTVV.

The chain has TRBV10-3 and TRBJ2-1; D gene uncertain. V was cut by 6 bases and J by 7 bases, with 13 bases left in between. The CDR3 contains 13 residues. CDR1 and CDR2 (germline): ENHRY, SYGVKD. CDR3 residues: CAIREVGRNEQFF. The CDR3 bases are TGTGCCATCAGGGAAGTAGGTAGAAATGAGCAGTTCTTC.

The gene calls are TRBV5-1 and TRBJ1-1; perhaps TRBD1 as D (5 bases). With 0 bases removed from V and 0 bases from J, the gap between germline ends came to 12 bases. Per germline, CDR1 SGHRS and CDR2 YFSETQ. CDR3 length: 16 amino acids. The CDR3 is CASSLGPGTLNTEAFF. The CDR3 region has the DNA TGCGCCAGCAGCTTGGGACCCGGGACCCTGAACACTGAAGCTTTCTTT.

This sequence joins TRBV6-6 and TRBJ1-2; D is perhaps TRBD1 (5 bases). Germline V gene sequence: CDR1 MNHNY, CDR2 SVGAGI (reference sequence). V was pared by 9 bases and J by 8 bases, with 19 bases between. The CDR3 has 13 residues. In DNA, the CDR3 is TGTGCCAGTAGGGGAAGCCCAGTGGACGGCTACACCTTC. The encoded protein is CASRGSPVDGYTF.

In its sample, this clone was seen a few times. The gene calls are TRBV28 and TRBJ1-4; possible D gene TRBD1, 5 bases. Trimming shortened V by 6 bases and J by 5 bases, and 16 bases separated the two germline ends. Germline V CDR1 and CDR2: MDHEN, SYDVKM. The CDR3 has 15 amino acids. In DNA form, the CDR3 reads TGTGCCAGCAGCCCGGGGGGTCGGCTGAATGAAAAACTGTTTTTT. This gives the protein CASSPGGRLNEKLFF.

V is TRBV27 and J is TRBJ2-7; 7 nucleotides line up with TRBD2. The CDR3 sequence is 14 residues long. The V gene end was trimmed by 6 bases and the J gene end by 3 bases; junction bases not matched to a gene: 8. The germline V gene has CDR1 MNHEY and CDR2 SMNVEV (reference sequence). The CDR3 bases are TGTGCCAGCAGCCCTGGCTGGGACTACTACGAGCAGTACTTC. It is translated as CASSPGWDYYEQYF.

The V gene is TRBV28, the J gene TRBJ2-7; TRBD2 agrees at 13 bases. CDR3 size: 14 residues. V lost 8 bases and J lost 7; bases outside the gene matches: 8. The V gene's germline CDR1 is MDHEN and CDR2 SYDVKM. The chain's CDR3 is CASLGLAGVGEQYF. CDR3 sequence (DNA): TGTGCCAGCCTTGGACTAGCGGGAGTAGGGGAGCAGTACTTC.

The CDR3 protein is CASSSEPIGGRDEQYF. In DNA form, the CDR3 reads TGTGCCAGCAGCTCGGAACCGATTGGCGGGAGGGACGAGCAGTACTTC. The chain joins TRBV7-9 to TRBJ2-7, with TRBD2 matching over 9 bases. Trimming removed 4 bases from V and 5 bases from J; junction bases left unmatched: 12. CDR1 SEHNR and CDR2 FQNEAQ come from the germline V gene (reference sequence). The CDR3 has 16 amino acids.

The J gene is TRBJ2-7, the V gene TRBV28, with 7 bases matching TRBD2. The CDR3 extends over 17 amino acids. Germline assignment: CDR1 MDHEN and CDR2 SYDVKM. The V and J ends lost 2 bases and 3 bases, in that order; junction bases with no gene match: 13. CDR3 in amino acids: CASSLGVGLAEDYEQYF. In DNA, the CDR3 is TGTGCCAGCAGTTTAGGGGTCGGGCTAGCGGAGGACTACGAGCAGTACTTC.

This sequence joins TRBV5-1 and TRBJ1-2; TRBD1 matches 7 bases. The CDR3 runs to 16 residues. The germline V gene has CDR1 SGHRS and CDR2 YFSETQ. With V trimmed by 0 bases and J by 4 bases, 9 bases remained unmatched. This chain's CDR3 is CASSLGGTASPYGYTF. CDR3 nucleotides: TGCGCCAGCAGCTTGGGTGGGACAGCCTCGCCCTATGGCTACACCTTC.

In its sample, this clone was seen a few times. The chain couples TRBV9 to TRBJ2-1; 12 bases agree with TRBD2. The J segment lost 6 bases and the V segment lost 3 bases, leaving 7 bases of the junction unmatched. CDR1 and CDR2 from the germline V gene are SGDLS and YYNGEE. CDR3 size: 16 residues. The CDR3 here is CASSGPSGRALNEQFF. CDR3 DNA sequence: TGTGCCAGCAGCGGGCCTAGCGGGAGGGCCCTCAATGAGCAGTTCTTC.

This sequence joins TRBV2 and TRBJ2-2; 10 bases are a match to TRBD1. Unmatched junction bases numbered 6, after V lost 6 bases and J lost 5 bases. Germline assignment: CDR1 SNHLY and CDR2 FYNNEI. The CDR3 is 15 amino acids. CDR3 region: CASRVTGGRTGELFF. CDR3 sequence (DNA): TGTGCCAGCAGAGTGACAGGGGGCCGGACCGGGGAGCTGTTTTTT.

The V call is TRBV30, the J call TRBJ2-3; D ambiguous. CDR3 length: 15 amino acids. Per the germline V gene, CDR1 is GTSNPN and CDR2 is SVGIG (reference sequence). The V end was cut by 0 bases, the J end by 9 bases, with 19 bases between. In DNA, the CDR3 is TGTGCCTGGAGTGTATCTGGGGTGCGTCGTGGGACGCAGTATTTT. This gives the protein CAWSVSGVRRGTQYF.

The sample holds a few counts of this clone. In DNA form, the CDR3 reads TGTGCCAGCAGATGGGACAGTTGGCAGAACACTGAAGCTTTCTTT. This sequence encodes CASRWDSWQNTEAFF. The chain links TRBV27 to TRBJ1-1; 7 nucleotides agree with TRBD1. V gave up 6 bases and J gave up 1 base; unmatched junction bases: 8. Germline assignment: CDR1 MNHEY and CDR2 SMNVEV (reference sequence). The CDR3 covers 15 residues.

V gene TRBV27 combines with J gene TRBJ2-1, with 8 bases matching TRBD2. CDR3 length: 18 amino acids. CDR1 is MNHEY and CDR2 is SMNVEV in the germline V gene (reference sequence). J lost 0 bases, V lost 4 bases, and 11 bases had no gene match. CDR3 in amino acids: CASSSSRGSGGSYNEQFF. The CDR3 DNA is TGTGCCAGCAGTTCCTCTAGAGGGAGCGGGGGCTCCTACAATGAGCAGTTCTTC.

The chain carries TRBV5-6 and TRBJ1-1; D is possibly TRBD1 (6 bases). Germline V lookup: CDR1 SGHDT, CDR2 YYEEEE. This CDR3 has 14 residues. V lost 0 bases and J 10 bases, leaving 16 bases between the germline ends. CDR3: CASSLEGTPGGAFF. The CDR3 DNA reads TGTGCCAGCAGCTTGGAAGGGACACCGGGAGGAGCTTTCTTT.

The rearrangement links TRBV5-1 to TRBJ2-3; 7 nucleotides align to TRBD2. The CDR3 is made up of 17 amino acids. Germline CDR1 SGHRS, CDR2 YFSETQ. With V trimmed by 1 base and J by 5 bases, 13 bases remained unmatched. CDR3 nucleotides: TGCGCCAGCAGCTTGAGATCGACGGGAGGCTTGGGAGATACGCAGTATTTT. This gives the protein CASSLRSTGGLGDTQYF. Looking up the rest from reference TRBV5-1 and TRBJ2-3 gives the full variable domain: KAGVTQTPRYLIKTRGQQVTLSCSPISGHRSVSWYQQTPGQGLQFLFEYFSETQRNKGNFPGRFSGRQFSNSRSEMNVSTLELGDSALYLCASSLRSTGGLGDTQYFGPGTRLTVL.

DNA of the CDR3: TGTGCCAGCCGCCCCCCTGAAGTGTGGGAGACCCAGTACTTC. Protein sequence: CASRPPEVWETQYF. The chain links TRBV28 to TRBJ2-5; D uncertain. CDR3 size: 14 residues. Trimming took 8 bases from V and 5 from J, leaving 18 bases between them. Germline-derived CDR1 and CDR2 are MDHEN and SYDVKM.

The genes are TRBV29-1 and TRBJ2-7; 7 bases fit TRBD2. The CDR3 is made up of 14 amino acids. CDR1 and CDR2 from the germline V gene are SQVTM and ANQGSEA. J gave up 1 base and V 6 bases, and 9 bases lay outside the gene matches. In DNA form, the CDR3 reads TGCAGCGTGCGGGACTACCCTACTTCCTACGAGCAGTACTTC. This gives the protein CSVRDYPTSYEQYF.

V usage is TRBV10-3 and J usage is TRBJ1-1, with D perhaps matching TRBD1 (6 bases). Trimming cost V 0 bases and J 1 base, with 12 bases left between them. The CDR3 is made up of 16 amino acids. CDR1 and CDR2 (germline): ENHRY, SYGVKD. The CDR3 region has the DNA TGTGCCATCAGTGAGTCTGGCAAGGGGGGGAACACTGAAGCTTTCTTT. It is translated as CAISESGKGGNTEAFF.